The rows below give T cell receptor beta chains drawn from one sample of a study of blood T cell repertoires in COVID-19. Generated by immunoSEQ multiplex PCR, the TCRdb table keeps only in-frame clones and is missing some. The table lists 240,000 or so clones, around 88% of them singletons, with 3% to 4% in the top ten. The sequenced material came from PBMCs or T cells enriched from blood (not recorded which). Source of these receptors: a woman in her thirties or forties with acute COVID-19. CDR3s include the opening cysteine and the closing phenylalanine or tryptophan. Fields, in order: J gene, V gene, clone size, D gene, CDR3 DNA, CDR3 protein. A D gene is named only where the DNA matches it firmly. Clone size is given for some rows only: seen once, a few or many times, or a class if the clone is expanded.

TRBJ2-7 TRBV30 . . TGTGCCTGGAGTGTACAGGAACCCTCCTACGAGCAGTACTTC CAWSVQEPSYEQYF
TRBJ1-2 TRBV6-5 . . TGTGCCAGCAGTTCTAGCTTGAGCGGCTACACCTTC CASSSSLSGYTF
TRBJ1-2 TRBV2 . TRBD1 TGTGCCAGCAGTGGGGACAGTAACTATGGCTACACCTTC CASSGDSNYGYTF
TRBJ1-2 TRBV7-3 . . TGTGCCAGCAGCCGCCAAGGGGAATCTGTGGATGGCTACACCTTC CASSRQGESVDGYTF
TRBJ1-1 TRBV7-9 . . TGTGCCAGCAGCCGCGGGTCGCACTTGAACACTGAAGCTTTCTTT CASSRGSHLNTEAFF
TRBJ1-2 TRBV19 . . TGTGCCAGTAGTATAGCGAACGGTGGCTACACCTTC CASSIANGGYTF
TRBJ1-2 TRBV7-9 . . TGTGCCAGCAGCTTAGGGACAGCGAGGGGCTACACCTTC CASSLGTARGYTF
TRBJ2-1 TRBV11-3 . TRBD2 TGTGCCAGCAGCTTATGGGCTAGCGGGGAAAGTAATAATGAGCAGTTCTTC CASSLWASGESNNEQFF
TRBJ1-6 TRBV11-3 . . TGTGCCAGCAGCTTAAGTATACCGAGTAGCGGCGCACCCCTCCACTTT CASSLSIPSSGAPLHF
TRBJ2-7 TRBV2 . TRBD2 TGTGCCAGCAGGGCGGGACGGGAGGCCGAGCAGTACTTC CASRAGREAEQYF
TRBJ1-1 TRBV6-5 . . TGTGCCAGCAGGCAATTCCGCGCGGGAGCCACTGAAGCTTTCTTT CASRQFRAGATEAFF
TRBJ1-3 TRBV4-2 . . TGTGCCAGCAGCCAGCATCCGGCGGGGTCAAGGGGGGGCATATATTTT CASSQHPAGSRGGIYF
TRBJ1-6 TRBV6-5 . TRBD1 TGTGCCAGCAGTCCCGGGGACAGGGATAATTCACCCCTCCACTTT CASSPGDRDNSPLHF
TRBJ2-2 TRBV6-5 . TRBD2 TGTGCCGGAGGGACTAGCGGGAGCGCCGGGGAGCTGTTTTTT CAGGTSGSAGELFF
TRBJ1-5 TRBV24-1 . . TGTGCCACCAGTGATTCAGGGCAGTATAGCAATCAGCCCCAGCATTTT CATSDSGQYSNQPQHF
TRBJ2-7 TRBV12-2 . . TGTGCAAGTCGCTTCAGACTAGCGAGGGACGAGCAGTACTTC CASRFRLARDEQYF
TRBJ2-7 TRBV6-5 . TRBD2 TGTGCCAGCAGTTCGACGACCGGGACTAGTAATTACGAGCAGTACTTC CASSSTTGTSNYEQYF
TRBJ2-3 TRBV10-1 . TRBD2 TGCGCCAGCTCACCGGGACTAGCGGACCGTAGCACAGATACGCAGTATTTT CASSPGLADRSTDTQYF
TRBJ2-3 TRBV25-1 once . TGTGCCAGCAGCGCCCGCCGAGCCAGGGGAACAGATACGCAGTATTTT CASSARRARGTDTQYF
TRBJ2-2 TRBV7-2 . . TGTGCCAGCAGGTCCAGGGTGCAGGCCGGGGAGCTGTTTTTT CASRSRVQAGELFF
TRBJ2-2 TRBV3-1/TRBV3-2 . TRBD1 TGTGCCAGCAGCCGTATGGGACAGGGTCACACCGGGGAGCTGTTTTTT CASSRMGQGHTGELFF
TRBJ2-7 TRBV1 . . TGCACCAGCAGCCAAGATTCACTAGAAGGCTACGAGCAGTACTTC CTSSQDSLEGYEQYF
TRBJ2-1 TRBV15 . TRBD2 TGTGCCACCAGCAGGATAGCGGGAGAGGGGCACAATGAGCAGTTCTTC CATSRIAGEGHNEQFF
TRBJ1-2 TRBV5-6 . . TGTGCCAGCAGCTTGCTCCGGGAAAACGATGGCTACACCTTC CASSLLRENDGYTF
TRBJ2-1 TRBV19 . . TGTGCCTCGAGTAGCGGACTCCCACCTTACAATGAGCAGTTCTTC CASSSGLPPYNEQFF
TRBJ1-5 TRBV7-9 . . TGTGCCAGCAGCTTAGGGACAGATAGCAATCAGCCCCAGCATTTT CASSLGTDSNQPQHF
TRBJ2-3 TRBV5-6 . . TGTGCCAGCAGCTTGACCACAGCAGATACGCAGTATTTT CASSLTTADTQYF